These 19 T cell receptor beta chains originate from one sample sequenced in a study of T cells after yellow fever vaccination. TCRdb fed the 5' RACE reads into MiXCR, producing one record per CDR3 protein. This sample has hundreds of thousands of distinct CDR3 sequences, with approximately 12% found just once. Here the sequenced sample was PBMCs, taken on the day of the yellow fever booster vaccination. Source of these receptors: a man aged 25 to 45 who received the YFV17D yellow fever vaccine.

The chain has TRBV9 and TRBJ2-5; the match to TRBD1 covers 9 bases. The V gene's germline CDR1 is SGDLS and CDR2 YYNGEE. The CDR3 length is 16 residues. Trimming took 0 bases from V and 1 from J; bases not matched to a gene: 4. The CDR3 nucleotides are TGTGCCAGCAGCGTAGCCCTGGACAGGGGCCAAGAGACCCAGTACTTC. Translated, it gives CASSVALDRGQETQYF.

This clonotype was seen a handful of times. CDR3 coding DNA: TGTGCCAGCAGCTTAGAAGGCGGGAGGGCCGTCTCGGGAGAGCAGTACTTC. This encodes CASSLEGGRAVSGEQYF. This chain joins TRBV7-9 and TRBJ2-7, with 9 positions matching TRBD2. The junction had 14 bases not matched to a gene; V was cut back by 1 base and J by 7 bases. The CDR3 extends over 17 amino acids. The germline CDR1 and CDR2 sequences are SEHNR and FQNEAQ (reference sequence).

In its sample, this clonotype was seen a few times. This chain connects TRBV11-2 to TRBJ1-6; possible D gene TRBD1, 5 bases. Germline CDR1 SGHAT, CDR2 FQNNGV. The CDR3 covers 20 residues. With 0 bases removed from V and 7 bases from J, the gap between germline ends came to 25 bases. CDR3 in amino acids: CASSLDTGSSGAEGNSPLHF. Written as DNA, the CDR3 is TGTGCCAGCAGCTTAGATACGGGCTCCTCCGGGGCAGAAGGGAATTCACCCCTCCACTTT. Complete variable domain (other parts from reference TRBV11-2 and TRBJ1-6): EAGVAQSPRYKIIEKRQSVAFWCNPISGHATLYWYQQILGQGPKLLIQFQNNGVVDDSQLPKDRFSAERLKGVDSTLKIQPAKLEDSAVYLCASSLDTGSSGAEGNSPLHFGNGTRLTVT.

The table lists this clonotype with many counts. The gene calls are TRBV18 and TRBJ2-1, with a possible D match to TRBD2 (6 bases). The CDR3 has 15 amino acids. Trimming shortened V by 8 bases and J by 0 bases, and 14 bases separated the two germline ends. Germline V gene lookup returns CDR1 KGHSH and CDR2 LQKENI. The CDR3 loop reads CASSPSGSSYNEQFF. The CDR3 bases are TGTGCCAGCAGCCCAAGCGGGTCCTCCTACAATGAGCAGTTCTTC.

This clonotype was seen a handful of times. V usage is TRBV20-1 and J usage is TRBJ2-7; D may be TRBD1 or TRBD2 (5 bases each). CDR1 DFQATT and CDR2 SNEGSKA come from the germline V gene (reference sequence). CDR3 size: 14 residues. Deletions cut 4 bases from V and 6 bases from J, with 19 bases between. CDR3 bases: TGCAGTGCTACTCAGCTCAGGGAGATGGGCGAGCAGTACTTC. It specifies CSATQLREMGEQYF.

The chain carries TRBV23-1 and TRBJ2-7, with D possibly TRBD2 on 7 matching bases. TRBV23-1 is noted as an ORF with a role that remains uncertain. With 9 bases removed from V and 3 bases from J, the gap between germline ends came to 24 bases. CDR3 length equals 16 residues. CDR3 protein: CARGGRGGQWGYEQYF. The CDR3 nucleotides are TGCGCCAGGGGGGGGCGCGGGGGACAATGGGGCTACGAGCAGTACTTC.

The V and J genes are TRBV30 and TRBJ2-3; tentative D call: TRBD2 (6 bases). Germline-derived CDR1 and CDR2 are GTSNPN and SVGIG (reference sequence). This CDR3 has 12 amino acids. V lost 2 bases and J 4 bases, leaving 7 bases between the germline ends. CDR3 coding DNA: TGTGCCTGGAGTTCTAGCGCAGATACGCAGTATTTT. It codes for CAWSSSADTQYF.

This clonotype was seen a handful of times. This chain links TRBV20-1 with TRBJ2-5, with 12 nucleotides matching TRBD2. Germline trimming cut 0 bases from V and 10 bases from J; bases unmatched to any gene: 9. CDR1 and CDR2 from the germline V gene are DFQATT and SNEGSKA (reference sequence). The CDR3 has 15 amino acids. The CDR3: CSARDRGTSGFGQYF. In nucleotides, the CDR3 is TGCAGTGCTAGAGATCGGGGGACTAGCGGGTTCGGCCAGTACTTC.

The chain has TRBV27 and TRBJ2-1, with TRBD2 as a possible D gene (6 bases). Germline V CDR1 and CDR2: MNHEY, SMNVEV (reference sequence). With 3 bases removed from V and 4 bases from J, the gap between germline ends came to 28 bases. This CDR3 has 20 amino acids. The CDR3 loop reads CASSLAPSIVGGLSYNEQFF. The CDR3 region has the DNA TGTGCCAGCAGTTTGGCGCCTTCGATAGTGGGTGGACTATCTTACAATGAGCAGTTCTTC.

This clonotype turned up a few times. The chain combines TRBV19 with TRBJ1-1; D gene ambiguous. V was cut by 3 bases and J by 0 bases, with 11 bases left in between. In germline, CDR1 is LNHDA, CDR2 SQIVND (reference sequence). The CDR3 sequence is 15 residues long. Here the CDR3 DNA reads TGTGCCAGTAGTATCCCCCGGGTTTTGAACACTGAAGCTTTCTTT. Translating it yields CASSIPRVLNTEAFF. Together with reference TRBV19 and TRBJ1-1, the CDR3 gives the full variable domain: DGGITQSPKYLFRKEGQNVTLSCEQNLNHDAMYWYRQDPGQGLRLIYYSQIVNDFQKGDIAEGYSVSREKKESFPLTVTSAQKNPTAFYLCASSIPRVLNTEAFFGQGTRLTVV.

This sequence joins TRBV7-2 and TRBJ2-4; no clear D. Germline V lookup: CDR1 SGHTA, CDR2 FQGNSA. The V and J ends lost 5 bases and 0 bases respectively, with 14 bases between them. CDR3 size: 16 residues. CDR3 in amino acids: CASSMQPLAAKNIQYF. CDR3 nucleotide sequence: TGTGCCAGCAGCATGCAGCCACTCGCAGCCAAAAACATTCAGTACTTC.

A single count supports this clonotype. The rearrangement uses TRBV11-2 and TRBJ2-3, with 8 bases aligning to TRBD2. After removal of 1 base from V and 0 bases from J, the junction contained 15 bases not matched to a gene. Germline CDR1 and CDR2: SGHAT and FQNNGV. The CDR3 runs to 20 residues. The CDR3 bases are TGTGCCAGCAGCTTAGTTGGCTCCCGGATTCCTAGCGGGAGCACAGATACGCAGTATTTT. It translates to CASSLVGSRIPSGSTDTQYF.

This clonotype was recorded a few times. CDR3 sequence reads: CASSLNRGLASGSEQYF. In nucleotides, the CDR3 is TGCGCCAGCAGCCTTAACAGGGGACTAGCTTCGGGTTCCGAGCAGTACTTC. V and J are TRBV5-1 and TRBJ2-7; 9 bases agree with TRBD2. Germline V gene data show CDR1 as SGHRS and CDR2 as YFSETQ. Germline trimming cut 4 bases from V and 6 bases from J; bases unmatched to any gene: 17. The CDR3 has 17 amino acids.

This clonotype occurred a few times. J is TRBJ2-2 and V is TRBV20-1; 8 bases are a match to TRBD2. The CDR3 loop spans 16 amino acids. V was clipped by 4 bases and J by 1 base; unmatched bases: 8. Germline V gives CDR1 DFQATT, CDR2 SNEGSKA (reference sequence). The CDR3: CSANSSLAGNTGELFF. The CDR3 DNA is TGCAGTGCTAATTCGAGCCTAGCGGGGAACACCGGGGAGCTGTTTTTT.

J is TRBJ1-1 and V is TRBV7-2; D perhaps matches TRBD1 (5 bases). V was cut by 5 bases and J by 4 bases, with 17 bases left in between. Germline-derived CDR1 and CDR2 are SGHTA and FQGNSA. The CDR3 has 15 residues. The CDR3 sequence is CASSPWTTAGTEAFF. CDR3 DNA: TGTGCCAGCAGCCCCTGGACAACGGCGGGCACTGAAGCTTTCTTT.

The chain links TRBV5-1 to TRBJ1-1; D perhaps matches TRBD1 (5 bases). From germline, CDR1 is SGHRS and CDR2 YFSETQ. This CDR3 contains 14 residues. Trimming left V 0 bases short and J 4 bases short, with 10 bases between. As DNA, the CDR3 is TGCGCCAGCAGCTTGGTAGGGGAAGGCACTGAAGCTTTCTTT. Translated: CASSLVGEGTEAFF. Filled out from reference TRBV5-1 and TRBJ1-1, the complete variable domain reads KAGVTQTPRYLIKTRGQQVTLSCSPISGHRSVSWYQQTPGQGLQFLFEYFSETQRNKGNFPGRFSGRQFSNSRSEMNVSTLELGDSALYLCASSLVGEGTEAFFGQGTRLTVV.

V usage is TRBV6-2 or TRBV6-3 and J usage is TRBJ2-5; tentative D call: TRBD2 (5 bases). Trimming cost V 6 bases and J 7 bases, with 18 bases left between them. CDR1 and CDR2 from the germline V gene are MNHEY and SVGEGT. This CDR3 contains 14 residues. The CDR3 DNA sequence: TGTGCCAGCAGCGACGGATGGAGGTTGGGGACCCAGTACTTC. The encoded protein is CASSDGWRLGTQYF.

The chain employs TRBV3-1 and TRBJ2-7; weak D call: TRBD2 (5 bases). This CDR3 comprises 14 residues. The germline V gene encodes CDR1 LGHDT and CDR2 YNNKEL (reference sequence). V dropped 7 bases and J dropped 7 bases, with 20 bases sitting between them. The CDR3 coding sequence is TGTGCCAGCACAAGCGGCAGCGTAATGGGGGAGCAGTACTTC. Translating gives CASTSGSVMGEQYF.

In its sample, this clonotype was seen many times. V is TRBV9 and J is TRBJ2-6; no reliable D call. The CDR3 contains 16 residues. The germline V gene encodes CDR1 SGDLS and CDR2 YYNGEE. V lost 4 bases to trimming and J lost 0 bases, with 11 bases between them. CDR3 loop: CASSSDRSSGANVLTF. CDR3 coding DNA: TGTGCCAGCAGCTCAGATAGGAGCTCTGGGGCCAACGTCCTGACTTTC.